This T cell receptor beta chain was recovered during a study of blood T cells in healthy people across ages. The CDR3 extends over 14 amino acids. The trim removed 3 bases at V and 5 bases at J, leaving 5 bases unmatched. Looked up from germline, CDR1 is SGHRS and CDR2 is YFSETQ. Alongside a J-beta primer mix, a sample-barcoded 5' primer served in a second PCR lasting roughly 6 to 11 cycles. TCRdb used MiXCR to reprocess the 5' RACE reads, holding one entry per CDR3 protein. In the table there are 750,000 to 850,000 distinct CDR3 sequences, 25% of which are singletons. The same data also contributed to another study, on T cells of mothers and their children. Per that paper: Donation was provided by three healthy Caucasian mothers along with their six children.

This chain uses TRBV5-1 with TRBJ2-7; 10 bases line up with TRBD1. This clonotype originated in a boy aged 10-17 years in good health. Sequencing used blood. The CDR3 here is CASSSGQGKDEQYF. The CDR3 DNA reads TGCGCCAGCAGCTCGGGACAGGGGAAAGACGAGCAGTACTTC. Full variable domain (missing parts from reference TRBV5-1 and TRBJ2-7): KAGVTQTPRYLIKTRGQQVTLSCSPISGHRSVSWYQQTPGQGLQFLFEYFSETQRNKGNFPGRFSGRQFSNSRSEMNVSTLELGDSALYLCASSSGQGKDEQYFGPGTRLTVT.